This T cell receptor (beta chain) was recovered during a study of blood T cell repertoires in COVID-19. Study details: Nucleic acid was either cDNA or gDNA, and it came from T cells, B-cell-depleted T cells, or PBMCs.

The repertoire was sequenced with immunoSEQ multiplex PCR; TCRdb's copy has only in-frame clones and lacks some. The sample includes over 300,000 clones, 90% of them seen just once. This clone appeared a single time. Trimming removed 4 bases from V and 2 bases from J; junction bases left unmatched: 6. Germline V gene data show CDR1 as MGHRA and CDR2 as YSYEKL. The CDR3 sequence is 15 residues long. Sequencing was carried out using peripheral blood. The TCR comes from a man younger than 35 with active or convalescent COVID-19. The genes are TRBV4-1 and TRBJ2-3; TRBD1 matches 7 bases. CDR3 sequence: CASSPGDSYTDTQYF. CDR3 nucleotides: TGCGCCAGCAGCCCCGGGGACAGCTACACAGATACGCAGTATTTT.